A selection of T cell receptor beta chains follows, all from one sample in a study of T cells in Graves' hyperthyroidism and ophthalmopathy. In TCRdb, the multiplex PCR reads were re-called with MiXCR into one record per CDR3 protein. The sample yields roughly 700,000 distinct CDR3 sequences, around a sixth seen once. The sequenced sample consisted of blood. Receptor source: a man in his fifties or sixties with Graves' hyperthyroidism. Both conserved end residues are part of each CDR3. The D gene is left open where the match is weak.

d_gene: TRBD1; j_gene: TRBJ1-6; v_gene: TRBV5-1; CDR3aa: CASSVFPGTGNSPLHF
d_gene: TRBD2; j_gene: TRBJ2-3; v_gene: TRBV4-2; CDR3aa: CASSQASGSSDTQYF
d_gene: .; j_gene: TRBJ2-3; v_gene: TRBV7-9; CDR3aa: CASSFSGAFTDTQYF
d_gene: .; j_gene: TRBJ2-7; v_gene: TRBV6-2/TRBV6-3; CDR3aa: CASSYAEQIYEQYF
d_gene: .; j_gene: TRBJ1-2; v_gene: TRBV28; CDR3aa: CASSLLSLRTAVANYGYTF
d_gene: TRBD1; j_gene: TRBJ1-5; v_gene: TRBV19; CDR3aa: CASRSGTGTQPQHF
d_gene: .; j_gene: TRBJ2-1; v_gene: TRBV7-9; CDR3aa: CASSQDAGYYNEQFF
d_gene: TRBD1; j_gene: TRBJ1-4; v_gene: TRBV7-6; CDR3aa: CASSPRTGFNEKLFF
d_gene: TRBD1; j_gene: TRBJ2-7; v_gene: TRBV30; CDR3aa: CAWETSGQFEQYF
d_gene: .; j_gene: TRBJ1-6; v_gene: TRBV30; CDR3aa: CAWETVQDIQTLHSPLHF
d_gene: .; j_gene: TRBJ1-5; v_gene: TRBV2; CDR3aa: CASIEGAGRGQPQHF
d_gene: .; j_gene: TRBJ2-6; v_gene: TRBV5-1; CDR3aa: CASSLAMGLGANVLTF
d_gene: .; j_gene: TRBJ1-4; v_gene: TRBV27; CDR3aa: CASSPWAGEKLFF
d_gene: .; j_gene: TRBJ1-1; v_gene: TRBV14; CDR3aa: CASSQDMGDTEASF
d_gene: .; j_gene: TRBJ2-4; v_gene: TRBV3-1; CDR3aa: CASSNDAAKNIQYF
d_gene: .; j_gene: TRBJ2-1; v_gene: TRBV28; CDR3aa: CASPPIRAGEQFF
d_gene: .; j_gene: TRBJ2-1; v_gene: TRBV12-3/TRBV12-4; CDR3aa: CASRFRDYNEQFF
d_gene: .; j_gene: TRBJ2-2; v_gene: TRBV20-1; CDR3aa: CSAAQPGLFTGELFF
d_gene: TRBD2; j_gene: TRBJ2-3; v_gene: TRBV5-1; CDR3aa: CASSLTAGGQDTQYF
d_gene: .; j_gene: TRBJ1-1; v_gene: TRBV4-3; CDR3aa: CASSQERGSWTEAFF
d_gene: .; j_gene: TRBJ1-5; v_gene: TRBV2; CDR3aa: CASRELTGQPQHF
d_gene: .; j_gene: TRBJ1-1; v_gene: TRBV15; CDR3aa: CATSRDVRTGKGTEAFF
d_gene: .; j_gene: TRBJ2-6; v_gene: TRBV12-3/TRBV12-4; CDR3aa: CASSLWGAGANVLTF
d_gene: .; j_gene: TRBJ1-5; v_gene: TRBV2; CDR3aa: CASCRQVSNQPQHF
d_gene: .; j_gene: TRBJ2-1; v_gene: TRBV20-1; CDR3aa: CSARDAGRSNEQFF
d_gene: .; j_gene: TRBJ2-7; v_gene: TRBV24-1; CDR3aa: CATSGRTGTTYEQYF
d_gene: TRBD2; j_gene: TRBJ2-1; v_gene: TRBV6-1; CDR3aa: CASSLPGLAGHNEQFF
d_gene: .; j_gene: TRBJ1-2; v_gene: TRBV6-2/TRBV6-3; CDR3aa: CASSYSSVSWINYGYTF
d_gene: TRBD1; j_gene: TRBJ1-2; v_gene: TRBV6-1; CDR3aa: CASSSLLRQGAYGYTF
d_gene: .; j_gene: TRBJ2-5; v_gene: TRBV27; CDR3aa: CASSLGETGSSFQETQYF